The entry below describes one T cell receptor beta chain. Antigen: not known. J lost 1 base, V lost 5 bases, and 4 bases had no gene match. Looked up from germline, CDR1 is SEHNR and CDR2 is FQNEAQ (reference sequence). The CDR3 contains 14 residues. The data are from a study of PD-1 blockade in classical Hodgkin lymphoma. The study's findings and limits: What caused the repertoire differences, perhaps disease activity or prior therapy, remains undefined. Nivolumab starters within 1 year of ASCT were excluded. Complete responders possessed baseline diversity comparable to newly diagnosed patients.

Each patient's relapse followed autologous stem cell transplantation, and brentuximab vedotin exposure varied. TCRdb keeps only in-frame clones here, not all; method: immunoSEQ multiplex PCR. Of 9,900 or so clones in the sample, approximately 80% were seen once. The chain combines TRBV7-9 with TRBJ2-7, with 8 bases that match TRBD2. Specimen: peripheral blood mononuclear cells (PBMCs), collected at baseline. This clonotype originated in a human donor with classical Hodgkin lymphoma. CDR3 sequence reads: CASSLSGNSYEQYF. The CDR3 DNA reads as TGTGCCAGCAGCCTTAGCGGGAATTCCTACGAGCAGTACTTC.